Sequencing of this TCR beta chain was carried out in a study of blood T cell repertoires in COVID-19 (TCRdb year 2020). About the full investigation: Collaborator samples came from the United States, Italy and Spain and covered acute and convalescent phases of COVID-19. Nearly every sample came with metadata listing a de-identified subject ID, COVID-19 status, age in years and sex. The samples were drawn from the first 160 participants of the ongoing ImmuneRACE study and from 1,200 or so subjects provided by 6 global collaborators. The prospective study material was composed of cDNA or gDNA derived from T cells, B-cell-depleted T cells, or PBMCs. Subjects who had been exposed to COVID-19, were actively infected with it, or had recovered from it provided the deeply sampled blood TCRbeta repertoires that made up the dataset. Where HLA class I and class II types were available, the types were taken from metadata supplied by the sample provider, not from assay-based typing. The repertoires were made available in a free public database intended to serve as a resource for research on the immune response to SARS-CoV-2. The paper as a whole reports these results and caveats: The amount of clinical and demographic metadata varied by source and participant and was provided uncurated.

The junction shows trimming of 6 bases on V and 0 bases on J, plus 12 bases between the germline ends. From the cysteine through the phenylalanine, the CDR3 covers 14 amino acids. Here the CDR3 DNA is all that survives: 42 bases in frame from base 1. CDR1 and CDR2, per the germline V gene, are MDHEN and SYDVKM. Whole blood was collected in K2EDTA tubes by collaborating institutions according to the institutions' own protocols. Collaborator samples were shipped for TCRbeta analysis as frozen whole blood, isolated PBMCs, or DNA extracted from either sample type. Note on this clone: Its binding antigen is unknown. The input lacks base qualities; no much larger clone sits a single base away.

TCRbeta CDR3 regions were amplified from genomic DNA by means of the immunoSEQ Assay, a bias-controlled multiplex PCR. Per the authors' processing: The number of nucleated cells in each sample was estimated from the amplification of reference gene primers within the assay. To quantify the absolute abundance of each unique TCRbeta CDR3 rearrangement, sequence reads were collapsed and filtered. For each sample, productive Simpson clonality was calculated as the square root of Simpson's diversity index across productive rearrangements. This is the immuneACCESS table as TCRdb keeps it, with only in-frame sequences that have V and J called. A part of the clones is gone; compared with another copy, unresolved V genes explain less than half, and the rest is unexplained. For V, J and clone size, that table is used; D and trimming come from the DNA. Across this sample there are 100,000 to 150,000 clones, with roughly three quarters seen only once. The ten largest clones capture about 40% of the sample.

The source material was peripheral blood. The clonotype was recovered from a middle-aged man with active or convalescent COVID-19. The V gene is TRBV28 and the J gene is TRBJ2-7, with a weak D call of TRBD1 (6 bases match). The CDR3 region: CASSSGHLSYEQYF. The DNA sequence reads TGTGCCAGCAGCTCGGGACACCTCTCCTACGAGCAGTACTTC.